Following are 10 T cell receptor beta chains from one sample sequenced in a study of blood T cell repertoires in COVID-19. Profiling relied on immunoSEQ multiplex PCR, and the TCRdb table lists in-frame clones only, not all of them. The sample lists under 250,000 clones; roughly 80% were seen once. The sample consisted of PBMCs or T cells enriched from blood (not recorded which). The receptors derive from a woman aged 40 to 50 who had been exposed to COVID-19.

The V call is TRBV7-2, the J call TRBJ2-5; a possible D gene is TRBD2 (5 bases). Germline V lookup: CDR1 SGHTA, CDR2 FQGNSA. The CDR3 contains 13 residues. Trimming shortened V by 5 bases and J by 3 bases, and 10 bases separated the two germline ends. The CDR3 DNA is TGTGCCAGCAGCGGAAACGGGGAAGAGACCCAGTACTTC. It encodes CASSGNGEETQYF.

The count of this clone is one. The V gene is TRBV4-3, the J gene TRBJ2-1; 11 bases map to TRBD2. There are 16 residues in the CDR3. CDR1 and CDR2 from the germline V gene are LGHNA and YSLEER. After removal of 4 bases from V and 4 bases from J, the junction contained 6 bases not matched to a gene. CDR3 residues: CASSPLSGGAYNEQFF. The CDR3 DNA follows: TGCGCCAGCAGCCCACTTAGCGGGGGGGCTTACAATGAGCAGTTCTTC.

The chain joins TRBV5-4 to TRBJ1-4, with a tentative D call TRBD1 (6 bases). V shed 10 bases and J shed 2 bases, with 18 bases lying between them. The germline V gene encodes CDR1 SGHNT and CDR2 YYREEE (reference sequence). There are 15 residues in the CDR3. The CDR3 region is CAWASGGRTNEKLFF. The CDR3, as DNA: TGTGCCTGGGCGTCTGGGGGCAGGACTAATGAAAAACTGTTTTTT.

This clone appeared once. V is TRBV5-1 and J is TRBJ2-5; the D gene is possibly TRBD1 (6 bases). Germline-derived CDR1 and CDR2 are SGHRS and YFSETQ. The length of the CDR3 is 13 residues. V dropped 2 bases and J dropped 5 bases, with 10 bases sitting between them. The CDR3 loop is CASSFTGMETQYF. The CDR3 DNA reads as TGCGCCAGCAGCTTCACAGGGATGGAGACCCAGTACTTC.

The chain is built from TRBV24-1 and TRBJ2-3; 14 nucleotides agree with TRBD2. Germline V lookup: CDR1 KGHDR, CDR2 SFDVKD. Trimming at V came to 9 bases and at J to 6 bases, leaving 7 bases not matched to a gene. The CDR3 sequence is 15 residues long. The CDR3 coding sequence is TGTGCCACCGGGAGACTAGCGGGGGGGCCGGATACGCAGTATTTT. Residues: CATGRLAGGPDTQYF.

The chain links TRBV27 to TRBJ2-7, with TRBD1 matching 8 bases. The CDR3 length is 13 residues. The V segment lost 4 bases and the J segment 6 bases; nucleotides outside the gene matches: 5. Germline V lookup: CDR1 MNHEY, CDR2 SMNVEV (reference sequence). In DNA form, the CDR3 reads TGTGCCAGCAGTTCCTTAGACAGGGGCGAGCAGTACTTC. It codes for CASSSLDRGEQYF.

The chain combines TRBV5-8 with TRBJ1-1, with 7 bases that match TRBD1. The germline V gene has CDR1 SGHTS and CDR2 YDEGEE. The CDR3 consists of 13 residues. V lost 3 bases, J lost 5 bases, and 4 bases stayed unmatched. In nucleotides, the CDR3 is TGTGCCAGCAGCTCCCAGGACAGGACTGAAGCTTTCTTT. Protein: CASSSQDRTEAFF.

The rearrangement uses TRBV28 and TRBJ2-7; D uncertain. The CDR3 has 13 residues. Germline V gives CDR1 MDHEN, CDR2 SYDVKM. Trimming cost V 5 bases and J 2 bases, with 10 bases left between them. The CDR3 DNA is TGTGCCAGCAGTCCTCGACTTACCTACGAGCAGTACTTC. This sequence encodes CASSPRLTYEQYF.

The chain recombines TRBV11-2 with TRBJ1-2, with 8 bases aligning to TRBD1. The CDR3 is 15 residues long. Looked up from germline, CDR1 is SGHAT and CDR2 is FQNNGV. V was clipped by 4 bases and J by 5 bases; unmatched bases: 9. This chain's CDR3 is CASSSEDRVGYGYTF. CDR3 DNA: TGTGCCAGCAGCTCCGAGGACAGGGTCGGTTATGGCTACACCTTC.

The V call is TRBV28, the J call TRBJ1-2; D perhaps matches TRBD1 (6 bases). CDR1 is MDHEN and CDR2 is SYDVKM in the germline V gene. CDR3 size: 15 residues. Trimming shortened V by 4 bases and J by 8 bases, and 20 bases separated the two germline ends. The CDR3 loop reads CASSSGQSNLFGYTF. CDR3 in DNA: TGTGCCAGCAGTTCTGGACAGAGCAATCTATTCGGCTACACCTTC.